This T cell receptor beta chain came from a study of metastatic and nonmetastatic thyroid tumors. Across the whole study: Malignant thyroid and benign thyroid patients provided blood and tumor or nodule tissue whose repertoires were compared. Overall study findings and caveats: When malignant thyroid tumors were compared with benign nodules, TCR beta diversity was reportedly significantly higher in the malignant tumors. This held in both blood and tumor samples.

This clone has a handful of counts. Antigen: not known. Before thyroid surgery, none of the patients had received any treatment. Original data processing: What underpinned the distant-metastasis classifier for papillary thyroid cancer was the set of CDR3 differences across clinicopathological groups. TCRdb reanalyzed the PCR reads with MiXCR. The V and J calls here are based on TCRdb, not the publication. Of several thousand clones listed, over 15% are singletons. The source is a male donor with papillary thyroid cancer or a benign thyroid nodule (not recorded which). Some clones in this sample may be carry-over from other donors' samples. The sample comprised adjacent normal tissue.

CDR3 residues: CASTGNSVNEQFF. The CDR3 DNA reads TGTGCCAGCACAGGGAATAGCGTCAATGAGCAGTTCTTC. The rearrangement uses TRBV12-3 or TRBV12-4 and TRBJ2-1, with D perhaps given as TRBD1 or TRBD2 (5 bases each). Trimming cost V 7 bases and J 6 bases, with 13 bases left between them. The CDR3 contains 13 residues.